This T cell receptor (beta chain) emerged from a study of T-cell reconstitution after alpha-beta-depleted transplantation in children. A library of TCRbeta sequences, prepared with unique molecular identifiers, was generated. TCRdb analysed the PCR reads with MiXCR anew, one entry per CDR3 protein. This table has about 980,000 distinct CDR3 sequences, about 31% appearing once. J gave up 1 base and V 4 bases, and 3 bases lay outside the gene matches. The CDR3 contains 16 residues. The germline V gene encodes CDR1 MGHRA and CDR2 YSYEKL. The source of this sequence is a boy in the first two years of life who had a stem cell transplant for SCID, so the T cells may come from the graft donor. The chain couples TRBV4-1 to TRBJ1-5; 11 bases map to TRBD1. The sequenced sample was PBMCs, mostly from graft donor cells, obtained 360 days after TCRalphabeta/CD19-depleted stem cell transplant. CDR3 in DNA: TGCGCCAGCAGCCGGGGACAGGGGGGGAGCAATCAGCCCCAGCATTTT. It yields the protein CASSRGQGGSNQPQHF.